This T cell receptor (beta chain) stems from a study of blood T cell repertoires in COVID-19. Trimming took 4 bases from V and 9 from J, leaving 13 bases between them. The CDR3 is 14 residues long. CDR1 and CDR2 from the germline V gene are MNHEY and SVGAGI. How the authors handled the data: The assay estimated nucleated cells by amplifying reference gene primers. Clones were read by immunoSEQ multiplex PCR, and TCRdb kept only the in-frame ones, dropping some. V, J and clone size are those of that table, while D and trimming were read from the DNA. There are some 88,000 clones in the sample; roughly 80% occur only once, and about 24% lies in the top ten.

The chain has TRBV6-5 and TRBJ1-6; D uncertain. This clonotype originated in a human donor in a cohort sampled during active COVID-19. Sequenced input: peripheral blood. The CDR3: CASSSGSEGSPLHF. The DNA for the CDR3 is TGTGCCAGCAGTTCGGGGAGCGAAGGTTCACCCCTCCACTTT.